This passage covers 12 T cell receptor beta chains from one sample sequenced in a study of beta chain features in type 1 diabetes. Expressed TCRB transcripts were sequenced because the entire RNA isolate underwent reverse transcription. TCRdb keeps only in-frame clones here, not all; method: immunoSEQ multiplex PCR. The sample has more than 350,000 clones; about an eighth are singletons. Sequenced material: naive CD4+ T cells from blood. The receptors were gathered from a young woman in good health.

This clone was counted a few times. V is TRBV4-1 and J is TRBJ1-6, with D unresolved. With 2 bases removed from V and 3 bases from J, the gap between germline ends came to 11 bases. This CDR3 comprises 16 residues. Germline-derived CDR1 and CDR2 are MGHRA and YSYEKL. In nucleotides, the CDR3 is TGCGCCAGCAGCCAACCGCTCCGGATCTATAATTCACCCCTCCACTTT. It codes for CASSQPLRIYNSPLHF.

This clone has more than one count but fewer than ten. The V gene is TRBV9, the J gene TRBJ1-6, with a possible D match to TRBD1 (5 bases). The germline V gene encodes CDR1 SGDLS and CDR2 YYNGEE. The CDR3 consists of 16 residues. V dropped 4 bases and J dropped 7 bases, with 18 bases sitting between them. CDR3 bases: TGTGCCAGCAGCCAAAGGCTGGGACGGGCCAATTCACCCCTCCACTTT. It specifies CASSQRLGRANSPLHF.

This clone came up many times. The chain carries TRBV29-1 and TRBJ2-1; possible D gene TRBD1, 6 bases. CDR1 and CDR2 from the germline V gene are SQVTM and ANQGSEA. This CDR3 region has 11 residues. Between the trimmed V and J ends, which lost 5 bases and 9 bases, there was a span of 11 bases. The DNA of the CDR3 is TGCAGCGTTACAGGGAAGAGTGAGCAGTTCTTC. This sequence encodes CSVTGKSEQFF.

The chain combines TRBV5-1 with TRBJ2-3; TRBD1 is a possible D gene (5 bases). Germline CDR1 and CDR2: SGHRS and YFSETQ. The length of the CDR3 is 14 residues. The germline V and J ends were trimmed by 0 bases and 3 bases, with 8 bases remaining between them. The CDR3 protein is CASSLEGWTDTQYF. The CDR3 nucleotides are TGCGCCAGCAGCTTGGAGGGGTGGACAGATACGCAGTATTTT.

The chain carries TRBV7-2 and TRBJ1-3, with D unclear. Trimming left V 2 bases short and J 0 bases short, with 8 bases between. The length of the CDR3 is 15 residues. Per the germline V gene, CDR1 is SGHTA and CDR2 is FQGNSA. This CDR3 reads CASSLQVRSGNTIYF. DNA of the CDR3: TGTGCCAGCAGCTTACAGGTCCGCTCTGGAAACACCATATATTTT.

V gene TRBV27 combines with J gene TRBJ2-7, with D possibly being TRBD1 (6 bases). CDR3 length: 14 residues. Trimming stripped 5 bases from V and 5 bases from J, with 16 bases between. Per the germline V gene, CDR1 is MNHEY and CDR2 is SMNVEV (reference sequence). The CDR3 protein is CASSLLTGIDEQYF. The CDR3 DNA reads TGTGCCAGCAGTCTACTAACAGGGATCGACGAGCAGTACTTC.

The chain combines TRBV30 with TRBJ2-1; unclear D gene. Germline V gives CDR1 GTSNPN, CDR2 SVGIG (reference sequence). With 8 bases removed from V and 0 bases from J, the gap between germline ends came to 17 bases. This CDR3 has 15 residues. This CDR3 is CAGVALGRSYNEQFF. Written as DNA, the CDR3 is TGTGCCGGGGTTGCTCTAGGTCGCTCCTACAATGAGCAGTTCTTC.

In DNA, the CDR3 is TGTGCCAGCAGCCCCTCGGCGGACAGGCAATACTACGAGCAGTACGTC. Its protein is CASSPSADRQYYEQYV. V usage is TRBV7-9 and J usage is TRBJ2-7, with 7 bases that match TRBD1. Germline trimming cut 5 bases from V and 3 bases from J; bases unmatched to any gene: 13. Germline V lookup: CDR1 SEHNR, CDR2 FQNEAQ (reference sequence). This CDR3 comprises 16 residues.

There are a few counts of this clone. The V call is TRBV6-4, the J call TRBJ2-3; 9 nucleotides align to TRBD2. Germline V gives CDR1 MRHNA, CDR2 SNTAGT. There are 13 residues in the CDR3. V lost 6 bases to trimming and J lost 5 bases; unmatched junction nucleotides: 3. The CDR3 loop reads CASRQRGEDTQYF. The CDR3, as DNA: TGTGCCAGCAGACAGCGGGGGGAAGATACGCAGTATTTT.

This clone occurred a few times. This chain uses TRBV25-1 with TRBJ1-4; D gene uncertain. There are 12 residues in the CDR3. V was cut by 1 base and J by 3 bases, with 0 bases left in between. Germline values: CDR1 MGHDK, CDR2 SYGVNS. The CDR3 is CASSESNEKLFF. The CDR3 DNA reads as TGTGCCAGCAGTGAATCTAATGAAAAACTGTTTTTT.

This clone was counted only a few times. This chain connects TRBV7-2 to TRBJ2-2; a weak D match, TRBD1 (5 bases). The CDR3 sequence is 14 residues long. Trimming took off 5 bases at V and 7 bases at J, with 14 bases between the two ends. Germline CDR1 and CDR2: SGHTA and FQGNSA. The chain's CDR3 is CASSHGATLGELFF. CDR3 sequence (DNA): TGTGCCAGCAGCCATGGGGCAACCCTCGGGGAGCTGTTTTTT.

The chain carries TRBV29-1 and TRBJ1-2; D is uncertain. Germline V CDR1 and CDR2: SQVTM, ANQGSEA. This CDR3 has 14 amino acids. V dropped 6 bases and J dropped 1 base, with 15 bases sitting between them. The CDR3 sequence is CSVSRAFDNYGYTF. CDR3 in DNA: TGCAGCGTCTCCCGGGCCTTTGATAACTATGGCTACACCTTC.